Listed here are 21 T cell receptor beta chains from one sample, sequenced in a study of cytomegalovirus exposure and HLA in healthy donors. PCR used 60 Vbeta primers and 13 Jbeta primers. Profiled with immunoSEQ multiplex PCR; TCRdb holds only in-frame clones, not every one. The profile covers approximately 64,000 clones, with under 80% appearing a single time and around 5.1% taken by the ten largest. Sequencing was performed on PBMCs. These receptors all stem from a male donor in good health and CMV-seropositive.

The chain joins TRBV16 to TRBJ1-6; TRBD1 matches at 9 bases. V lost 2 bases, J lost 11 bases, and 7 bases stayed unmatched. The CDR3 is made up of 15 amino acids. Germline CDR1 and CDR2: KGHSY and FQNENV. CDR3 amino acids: CASSQAGQGSAPLHF. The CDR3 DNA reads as TGTGCCAGCAGCCAAGCAGGACAGGGGTCAGCACCCCTCCACTTT.

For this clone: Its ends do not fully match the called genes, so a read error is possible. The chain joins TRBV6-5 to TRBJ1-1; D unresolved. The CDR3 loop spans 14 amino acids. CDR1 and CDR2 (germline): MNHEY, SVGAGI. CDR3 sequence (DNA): TGCGCCACCTCTGAAGGGAGATGGAACACTGAAGCTTTCTTT. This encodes CATSEGRWNTEAFF.

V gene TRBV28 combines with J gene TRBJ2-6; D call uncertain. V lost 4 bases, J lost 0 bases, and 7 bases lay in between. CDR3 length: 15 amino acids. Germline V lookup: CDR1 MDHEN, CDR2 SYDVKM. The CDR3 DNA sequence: TGTGCCAGCAGTTCCACTATCTCTGGGGCCAACGTCCTGACTTTC. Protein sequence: CASSSTISGANVLTF.

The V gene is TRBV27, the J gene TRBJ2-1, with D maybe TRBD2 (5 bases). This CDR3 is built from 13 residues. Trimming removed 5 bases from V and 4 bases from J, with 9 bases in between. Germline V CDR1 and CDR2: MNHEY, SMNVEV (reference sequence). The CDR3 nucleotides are TGTGCCAGCAGTCAGACGGGGTACAATGAGCAGTTCTTC. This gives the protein CASSQTGYNEQFF.

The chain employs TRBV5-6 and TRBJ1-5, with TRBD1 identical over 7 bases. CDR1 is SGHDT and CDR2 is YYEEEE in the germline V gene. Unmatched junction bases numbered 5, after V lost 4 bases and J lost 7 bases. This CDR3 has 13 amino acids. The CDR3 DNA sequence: TGTGCCAGCAGCCGGGGACAGTGGCAGCCCCAGCATTTT. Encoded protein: CASSRGQWQPQHF.

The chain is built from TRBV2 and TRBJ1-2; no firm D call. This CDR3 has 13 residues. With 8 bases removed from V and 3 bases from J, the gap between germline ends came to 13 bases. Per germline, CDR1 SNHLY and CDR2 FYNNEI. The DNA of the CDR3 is TGTGCCAGCCTCAAGCTGGAGGACTATGGCTACACCTTC. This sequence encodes CASLKLEDYGYTF.

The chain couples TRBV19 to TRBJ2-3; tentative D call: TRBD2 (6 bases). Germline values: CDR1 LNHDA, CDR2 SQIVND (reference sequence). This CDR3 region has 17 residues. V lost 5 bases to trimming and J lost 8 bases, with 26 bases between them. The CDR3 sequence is CASSDGGRSHLKGTQYF. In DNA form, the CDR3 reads TGTGCCAGTAGTGACGGGGGACGGTCACACCTAAAGGGTACGCAGTATTTT.

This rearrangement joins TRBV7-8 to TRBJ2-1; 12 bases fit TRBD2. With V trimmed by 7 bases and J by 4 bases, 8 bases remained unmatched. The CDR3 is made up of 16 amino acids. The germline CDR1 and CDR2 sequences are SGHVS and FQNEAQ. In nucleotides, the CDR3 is TGTGCCAGCACCAAAAATCTAGCGGGGGGGTACAATGAGCAGTTCTTC. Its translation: CASTKNLAGGYNEQFF. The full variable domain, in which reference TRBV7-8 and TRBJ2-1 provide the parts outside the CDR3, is GAGVSQSPRYKVAKRGQDVALRCDPISGHVSLFWYQQALGQGPEFLTYFQNEAQLDKSGLPSDRFFAERPEGSVSTLKIQRTQQEDSAVYLCASTKNLAGGYNEQFFGPGTRLTVL.

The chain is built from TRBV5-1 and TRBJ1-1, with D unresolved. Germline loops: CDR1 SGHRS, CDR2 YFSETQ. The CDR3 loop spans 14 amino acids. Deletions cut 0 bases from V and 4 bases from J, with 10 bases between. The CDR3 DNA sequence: TGCGCCAGCAGCTTGGGGACTCCGAGCACTGAAGCTTTCTTT. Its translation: CASSLGTPSTEAFF.

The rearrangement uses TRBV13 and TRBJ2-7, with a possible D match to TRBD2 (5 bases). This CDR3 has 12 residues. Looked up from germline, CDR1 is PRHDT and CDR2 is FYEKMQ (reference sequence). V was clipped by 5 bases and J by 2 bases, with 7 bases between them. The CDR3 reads CASSLGAYEQYF. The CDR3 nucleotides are TGTGCCAGCAGCCTCGGGGCCTACGAGCAGTACTTC.

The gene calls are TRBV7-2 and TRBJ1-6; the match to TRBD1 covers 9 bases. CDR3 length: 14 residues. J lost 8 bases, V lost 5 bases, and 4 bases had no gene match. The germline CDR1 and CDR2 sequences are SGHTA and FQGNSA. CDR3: CASSEGQGHSPLHF. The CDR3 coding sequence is TGTGCCAGCAGCGAAGGACAGGGGCATTCACCCCTCCACTTT.

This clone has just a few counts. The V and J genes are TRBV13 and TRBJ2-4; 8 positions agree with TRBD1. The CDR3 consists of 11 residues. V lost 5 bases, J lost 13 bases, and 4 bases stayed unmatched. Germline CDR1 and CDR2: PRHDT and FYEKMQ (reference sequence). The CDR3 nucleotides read TGTGCCAGCAGCCTCCGGGACAGGCAGTACTTC. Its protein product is CASSLRDRQYF.

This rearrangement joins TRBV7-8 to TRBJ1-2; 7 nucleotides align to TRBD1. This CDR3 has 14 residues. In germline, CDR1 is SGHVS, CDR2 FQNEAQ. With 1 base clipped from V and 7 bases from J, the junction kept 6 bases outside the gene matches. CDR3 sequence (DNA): TGTGCCAGCAGCTTAGTAGGGACAGAGACTGGCTACACCTTC. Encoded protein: CASSLVGTETGYTF.

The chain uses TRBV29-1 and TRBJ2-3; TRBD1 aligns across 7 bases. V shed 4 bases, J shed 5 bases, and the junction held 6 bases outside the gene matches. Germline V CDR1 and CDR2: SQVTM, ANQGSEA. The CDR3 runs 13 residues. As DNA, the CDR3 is TGCAGCGTTGGACAGGGAAGGGGAGATACGCAGTATTTT. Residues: CSVGQGRGDTQYF.

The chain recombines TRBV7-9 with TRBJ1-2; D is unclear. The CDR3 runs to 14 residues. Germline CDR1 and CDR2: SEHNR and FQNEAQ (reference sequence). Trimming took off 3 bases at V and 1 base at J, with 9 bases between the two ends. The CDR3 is CASSFSSINYGYTF. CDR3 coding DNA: TGTGCCAGCAGCTTTAGCTCCATTAACTATGGCTACACCTTC.

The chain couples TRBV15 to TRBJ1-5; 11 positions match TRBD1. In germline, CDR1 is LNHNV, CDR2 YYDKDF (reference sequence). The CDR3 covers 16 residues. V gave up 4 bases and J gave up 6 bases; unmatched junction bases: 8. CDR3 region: CATSTRTGGASQPQHF. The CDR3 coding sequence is TGTGCCACCAGCACTAGGACAGGGGGCGCGTCTCAGCCCCAGCATTTT.

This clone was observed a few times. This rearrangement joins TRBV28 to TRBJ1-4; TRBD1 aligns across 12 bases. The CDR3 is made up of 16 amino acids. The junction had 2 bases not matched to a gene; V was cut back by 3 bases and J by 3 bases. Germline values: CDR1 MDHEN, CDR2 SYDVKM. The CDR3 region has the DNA TGTGCCAGCAGTTTCCGGGACAGGGGGCCTAATGAAAAACTGTTTTTT. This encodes CASSFRDRGPNEKLFF.

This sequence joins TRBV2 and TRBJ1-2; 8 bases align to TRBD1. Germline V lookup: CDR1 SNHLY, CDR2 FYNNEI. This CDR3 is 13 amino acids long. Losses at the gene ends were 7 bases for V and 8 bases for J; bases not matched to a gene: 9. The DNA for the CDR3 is TGTGCCAGCATCCTCGGACAGGGCGGGGGCTACACCTTC. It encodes CASILGQGGGYTF.

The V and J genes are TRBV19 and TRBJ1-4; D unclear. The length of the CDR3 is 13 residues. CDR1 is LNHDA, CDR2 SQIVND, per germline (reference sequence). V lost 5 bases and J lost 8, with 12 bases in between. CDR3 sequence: CASSGTSREKLFF. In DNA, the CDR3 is TGTGCCAGTAGTGGCACATCGAGGGAAAAACTGTTTTTT.

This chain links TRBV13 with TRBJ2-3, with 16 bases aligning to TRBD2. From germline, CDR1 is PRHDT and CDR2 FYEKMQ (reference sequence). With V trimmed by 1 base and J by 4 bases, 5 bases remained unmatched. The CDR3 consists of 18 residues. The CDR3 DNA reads TGTGCCAGCAGCTTAGTTGTGGGACTAGCGGGGGGGCCAGATACGCAGTATTTT. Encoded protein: CASSLVVGLAGGPDTQYF.

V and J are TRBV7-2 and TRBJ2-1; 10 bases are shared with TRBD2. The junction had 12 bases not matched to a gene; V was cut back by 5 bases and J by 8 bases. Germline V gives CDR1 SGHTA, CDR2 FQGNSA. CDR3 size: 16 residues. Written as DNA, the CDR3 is TGTGCCAGCAGCCAACGCCCGGGACTAGCGTCCCATGAGCAGTTCTTC. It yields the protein CASSQRPGLASHEQFF. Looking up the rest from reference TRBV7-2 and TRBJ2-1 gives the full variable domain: GAGVSQSPSNKVTEKGKDVELRCDPISGHTALYWYRQSLGQGLEFLIYFQGNSAPDKSGLPSDRFSAERTGGSVSTLTIQRTQQEDSAVYLCASSQRPGLASHEQFFGPGTRLTVL.